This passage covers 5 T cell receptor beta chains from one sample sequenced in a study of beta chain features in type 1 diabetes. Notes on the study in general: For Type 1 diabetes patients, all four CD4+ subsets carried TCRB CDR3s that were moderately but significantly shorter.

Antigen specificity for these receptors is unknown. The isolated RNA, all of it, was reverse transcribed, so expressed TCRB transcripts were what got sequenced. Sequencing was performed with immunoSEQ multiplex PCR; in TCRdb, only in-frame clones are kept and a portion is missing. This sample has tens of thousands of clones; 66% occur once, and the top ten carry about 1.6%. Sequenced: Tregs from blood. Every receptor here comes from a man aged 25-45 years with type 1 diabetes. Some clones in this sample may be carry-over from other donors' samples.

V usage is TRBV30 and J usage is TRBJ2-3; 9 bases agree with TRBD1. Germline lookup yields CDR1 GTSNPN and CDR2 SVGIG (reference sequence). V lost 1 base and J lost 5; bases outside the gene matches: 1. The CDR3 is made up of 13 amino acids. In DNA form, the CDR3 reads TGTGCCTGGAGTGGACAGGGGGGAGATACGCAGTATTTT. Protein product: CAWSGQGGDTQYF. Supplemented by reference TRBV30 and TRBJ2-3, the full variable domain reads SQTIHQWPATLVQPVGSPLSLECTVEGTSNPNLYWYRQAAGRGLQLLFYSVGIGQISSEVPQNLSASRPQDRQFILSSKKLLLSDSGFYLCAWSGQGGDTQYFGPGTRLTVL.

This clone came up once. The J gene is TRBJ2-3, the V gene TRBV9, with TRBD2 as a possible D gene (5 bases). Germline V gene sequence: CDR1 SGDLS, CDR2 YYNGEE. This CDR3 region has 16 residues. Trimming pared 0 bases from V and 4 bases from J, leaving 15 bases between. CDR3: CASSVAALAHADTQYF. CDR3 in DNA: TGTGCCAGCAGCGTAGCGGCCCTAGCCCACGCAGATACGCAGTATTTT.

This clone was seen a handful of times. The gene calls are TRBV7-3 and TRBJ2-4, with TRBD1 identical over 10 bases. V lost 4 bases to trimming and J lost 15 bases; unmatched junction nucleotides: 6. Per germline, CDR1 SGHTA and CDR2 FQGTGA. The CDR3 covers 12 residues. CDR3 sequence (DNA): TGTGCCAGCAGCTCCGACAGGGGGCCGTTGTACTTC. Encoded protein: CASSSDRGPLYF.

CDR3 nucleotides: TGTGCCAGCTGGAACAGGGGGCGGGGGGGCTACACCTTC. Translating it yields CASWNRGRGGYTF. The V call is TRBV5-5, the J call TRBJ1-2, with 9 bases lining up with TRBD1. Trimming removed 7 bases from V and 8 bases from J; junction bases left unmatched: 9. CDR1 is SGHKS and CDR2 is YYEKEE in the germline V gene (reference sequence). The CDR3 has 13 amino acids. Full variable domain (remainder filled in from reference TRBV5-5 and TRBJ1-2): DAGVTQSPTHLIKTRGQQVTLRCSPISGHKSVSWYQQVLGQGPQFIFQYYEKEERGRGNFPDRFSARQFPNYSSELNVNALLLGDSALYLCASWNRGRGGYTFGSGTRLTVV.

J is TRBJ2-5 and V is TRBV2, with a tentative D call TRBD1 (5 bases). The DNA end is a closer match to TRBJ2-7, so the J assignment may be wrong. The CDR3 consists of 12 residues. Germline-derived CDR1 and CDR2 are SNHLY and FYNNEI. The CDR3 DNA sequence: TGTGCCAGCAGTGGACAGTCCTACGAGCAGTACTTC. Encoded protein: CASSGQSYEQYF.